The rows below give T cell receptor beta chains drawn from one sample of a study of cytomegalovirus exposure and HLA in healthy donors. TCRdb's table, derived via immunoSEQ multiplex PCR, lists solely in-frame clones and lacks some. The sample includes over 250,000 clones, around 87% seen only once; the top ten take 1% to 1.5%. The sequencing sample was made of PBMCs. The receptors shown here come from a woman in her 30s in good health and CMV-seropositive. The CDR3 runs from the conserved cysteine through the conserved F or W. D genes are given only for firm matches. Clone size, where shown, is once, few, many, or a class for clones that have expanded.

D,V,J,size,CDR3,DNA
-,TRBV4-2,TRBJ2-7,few,CASSNDRQQYF,TGTGCCAGCAGCAACGACAGGCAGCAGTACTTC
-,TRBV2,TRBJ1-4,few,CASRDTATNEKLFF,TGTGCCAGTCGGGACACTGCAACTAATGAAAAACTGTTTTTT
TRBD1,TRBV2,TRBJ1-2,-,CASNPDDRVSSWYTF,TGTGCCAGCAACCCTGATGACAGGGTGTCTTCCTGGTACACCTTC
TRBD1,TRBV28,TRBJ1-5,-,CASSLRDRGHNQPQHF,TGTGCCAGCAGTTTGCGGGACAGGGGGCACAATCAGCCCCAGCATTTT
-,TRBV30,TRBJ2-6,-,CAWRVGGSGANVLTF,TGTGCCTGGAGGGTAGGGGGTTCTGGGGCCAACGTCCTGACTTTC
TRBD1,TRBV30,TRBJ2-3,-,CAWSVRDRFWDTQYF,TGTGCCTGGTCGGTCAGGGACAGGTTCTGGGATACGCAGTATTTT
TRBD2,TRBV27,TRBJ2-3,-,CASSLVAGGDTQYF,TGTGCCAGCAGTTTGGTAGCGGGGGGCGATACGCAGTATTTT
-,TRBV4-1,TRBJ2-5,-,CASSQEGERAGTQYF,TGCGCCAGCAGCCAAGAGGGGGAAAGGGCGGGGACCCAGTACTTC
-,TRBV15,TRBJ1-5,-,CATSGERSGNQPQHF,TGTGCCACGAGCGGGGAGCGAAGTGGCAATCAGCCCCAGCATTTT
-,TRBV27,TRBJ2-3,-,CASSLLQGSTDTQYF,TGTGCCAGCAGTTTGTTACAGGGTAGCACAGATACGCAGTATTTT
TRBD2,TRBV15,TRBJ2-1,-,CATSRDRGLAGVLEQFF,TGTGCCACCAGCAGAGATCGGGGGCTAGCGGGAGTGCTTGAGCAGTTCTTC
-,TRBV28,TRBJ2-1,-,CASSLQGLYNEQFF,TGTGCCAGCAGTTTACAGGGGCTCTACAATGAGCAGTTCTTC
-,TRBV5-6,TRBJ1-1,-,CASSLPEELNTEAFF,TGTGCCAGCAGCTTACCGGAGGAGTTGAACACTGAAGCTTTCTTT
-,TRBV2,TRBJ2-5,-,CASSDGAGPGETQYF,TGTGCCAGCAGTGACGGGGCGGGACCTGGCGAGACCCAGTACTTC
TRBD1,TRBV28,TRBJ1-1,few,CASATDRGVVNTEAFF,TGTGCCAGCGCCACCGACAGGGGGGTGGTGAACACTGAAGCTTTCTTT
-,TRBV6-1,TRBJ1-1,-,CASSAVSLNTEAFF,TGTGCCAGCAGTGCGGTCAGTTTGAACACTGAAGCTTTCTTT
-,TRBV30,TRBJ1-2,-,CAWSSGHPEGYTF,TGTGCCTGGAGCTCGGGACATCCGGAAGGCTACACCTTC
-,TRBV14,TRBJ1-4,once,CASSQVTHSTNEKLFF,TGTGCCAGCAGCCAGGTTACTCATTCAACTAATGAAAAACTGTTTTTT
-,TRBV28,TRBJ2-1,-,CASRPGHIYNEQFF,TGTGCCAGCAGGCCGGGACACATATACAATGAGCAGTTCTTC
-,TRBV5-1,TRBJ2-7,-,CASSGTGTDSYEQYF,TGCGCCAGCAGCGGGACCGGGACGGATTCCTACGAGCAGTACTTC
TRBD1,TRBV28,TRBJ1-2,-,CASSLTGGPNYGYTF,TGTGCCAGCAGTTTGACAGGGGGCCCTAACTATGGCTACACCTTC
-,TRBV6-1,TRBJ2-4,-,CASSEIDRAGGIQYF,TGTGCCAGCAGTGAAATCGACAGGGCGGGAGGCATTCAGTACTTC
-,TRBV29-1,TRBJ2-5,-,CSDLRMPLGTQYF,TGCAGCGACCTCAGGATGCCATTGGGGACCCAGTACTTC
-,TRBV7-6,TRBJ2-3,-,CASSGGASTDTQYF,TGTGCCAGCAGCGGAGGGGCTAGCACAGATACGCAGTATTTT
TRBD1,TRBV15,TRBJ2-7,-,CATSRGGQGADEQYF,TGTGCCACCAGCAGAGGCGGACAGGGGGCTGACGAGCAGTACTTC
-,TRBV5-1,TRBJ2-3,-,CASRREWADTQYF,TGCGCCAGCAGGAGGGAGTGGGCAGATACGCAGTATTTT
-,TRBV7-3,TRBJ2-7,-,CASSIQPAYEQYF,TGTGCCAGCAGCATCCAGCCGGCCTACGAGCAGTACTTC
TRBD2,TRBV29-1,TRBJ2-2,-,CSVVVAGEWRTGELFF,TGCAGCGTTGTAGTGGCGGGAGAGTGGAGGACCGGGGAGCTGTTTTTT
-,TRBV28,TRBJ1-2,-,CASSLGRYSGGYTF,TGTGCCAGCAGTTTGGGACGGTACAGTGGCGGCTACACCTTC
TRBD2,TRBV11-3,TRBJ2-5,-,CASSADGGNQETQYF,TGTGCCAGCAGCGCGGACGGGGGGAACCAAGAGACCCAGTACTTC
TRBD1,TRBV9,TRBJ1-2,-,CASSLVGTGGYGYTF,TGTGCCAGCAGCCTTGTGGGGACAGGTGGCTATGGCTACACCTTC
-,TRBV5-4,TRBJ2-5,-,CASSWEVQGETQYF,TGTGCCAGCAGCTGGGAGGTACAGGGCGAGACCCAGTACTTC
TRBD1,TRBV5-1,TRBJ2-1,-,CASSLGQGMLVDEQFF,TGCGCCAGCAGCTTGGGACAGGGGATGTTAGTCGATGAGCAGTTCTTC
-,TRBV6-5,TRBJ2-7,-,CASSYEGPYNEQYF,TGTGCCAGCAGTTACGAGGGGCCTTACAACGAGCAGTACTTC
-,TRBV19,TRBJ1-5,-,CASSTQEGSNQPQHF,TGTGCCAGTAGTACACAGGAGGGTAGCAATCAGCCCCAGCATTTT
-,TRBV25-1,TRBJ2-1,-,CASGDEQFF,TGTGCCAGCGGCGATGAGCAGTTCTTC
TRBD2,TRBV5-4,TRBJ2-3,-,CASSFLSGGRTDTQYF,TGTGCCAGCAGCTTTCTTAGCGGGGGGCGCACAGATACGCAGTATTTT
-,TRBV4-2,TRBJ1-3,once,CASSPEANSGNTIYF,TGTGCCAGCAGCCCCGAGGCGAACTCTGGAAACACCATATATTTT
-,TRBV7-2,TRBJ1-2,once,CASSLEVRGTDGYTF,TGTGCCAGCAGCTTAGAAGTCAGGGGAACTGATGGCTACACCTTC
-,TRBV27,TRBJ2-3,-,CASTVAGALDTQYF,TGTGCCAGCACAGTAGCAGGGGCCCTAGATACGCAGTATTTT
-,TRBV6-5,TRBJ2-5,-,CASRKIAGDQETQYF,TGTGCCAGCAGAAAAATCGCTGGAGACCAAGAGACCCAGTACTTC
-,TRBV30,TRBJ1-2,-,CAWSEIRTHKHYGYTF,TGTGCCTGGAGTGAGATTAGGACTCACAAACACTATGGCTACACCTTC
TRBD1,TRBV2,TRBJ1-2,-,CALSGGQGPTRGYTF,TGTGCCTTAAGTGGGGGACAGGGGCCTACAAGGGGCTACACCTTC
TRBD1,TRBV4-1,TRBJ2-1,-,CASSQVATGGLLRQFF,TGCGCCAGCAGCCAAGTTGCGACAGGGGGCCTACTGCGGCAGTTCTTC